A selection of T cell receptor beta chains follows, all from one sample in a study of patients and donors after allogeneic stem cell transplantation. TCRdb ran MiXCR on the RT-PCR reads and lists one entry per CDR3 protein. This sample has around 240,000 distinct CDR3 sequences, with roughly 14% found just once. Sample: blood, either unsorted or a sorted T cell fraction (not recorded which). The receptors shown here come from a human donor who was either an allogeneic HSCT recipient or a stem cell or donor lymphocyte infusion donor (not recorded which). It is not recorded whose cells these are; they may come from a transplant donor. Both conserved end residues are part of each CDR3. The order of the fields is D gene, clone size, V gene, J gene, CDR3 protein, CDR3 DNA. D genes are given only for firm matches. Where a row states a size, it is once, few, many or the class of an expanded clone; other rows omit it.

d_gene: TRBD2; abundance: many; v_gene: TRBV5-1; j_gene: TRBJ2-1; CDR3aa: CASGGETSVTYNEQFF; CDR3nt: TGCGCCAGCGGAGGGGAGACTAGCGTAACGTACAATGAGCAGTTCTTC
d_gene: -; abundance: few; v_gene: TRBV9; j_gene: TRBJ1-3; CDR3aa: CASSVSGATIYF; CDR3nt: TGTGCCAGCAGCGTTTCAGGGGCCACCATATATTTT
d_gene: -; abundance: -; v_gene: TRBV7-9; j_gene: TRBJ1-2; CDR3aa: CASSGPEGRAYGYTF; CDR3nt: TGTGCCAGCAGCGGACCGGAGGGGAGGGCCTATGGCTACACCTTC
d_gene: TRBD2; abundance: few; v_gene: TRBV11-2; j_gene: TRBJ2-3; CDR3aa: CASSSGLAGGQDTQYF; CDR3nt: TGTGCCAGCAGCTCGGGACTAGCGGGAGGTCAAGATACGCAGTATTTT
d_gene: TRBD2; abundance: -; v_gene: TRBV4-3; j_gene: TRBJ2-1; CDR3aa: CASSPRLAGGSNEQFF; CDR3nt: TGCGCCAGCAGCCCTAGACTAGCGGGGGGAAGCAATGAGCAGTTCTTC
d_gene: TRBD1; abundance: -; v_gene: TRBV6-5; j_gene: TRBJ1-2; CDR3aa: CASSYGTGASNYGYTF; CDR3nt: TGTGCCAGCAGTTACGGGACAGGGGCCTCTAACTATGGCTACACCTTC
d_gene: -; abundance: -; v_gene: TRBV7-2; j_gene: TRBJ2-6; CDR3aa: CASSLGGWAGANVLTF; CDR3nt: TGTGCCAGCAGCTTAGGGGGGTGGGCTGGGGCCAACGTCCTGACTTTC
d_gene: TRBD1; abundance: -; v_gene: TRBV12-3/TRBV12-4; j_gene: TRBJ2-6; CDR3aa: CASSYLQGAPGANVLTF; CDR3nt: TGTGCCAGCAGTTATCTGCAGGGGGCGCCAGGGGCCAACGTCCTGACTTTC
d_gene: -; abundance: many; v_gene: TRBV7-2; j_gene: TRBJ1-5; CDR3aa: CASSQTAVNQPQHF; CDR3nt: TGTGCCAGCAGCCAGACAGCGGTCAATCAGCCCCAGCATTTT
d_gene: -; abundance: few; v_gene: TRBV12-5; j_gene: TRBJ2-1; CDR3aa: CASLLGAMGNEQFF; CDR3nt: TGTGCTAGTCTCCTCGGGGCTATGGGCAATGAGCAGTTCTTC
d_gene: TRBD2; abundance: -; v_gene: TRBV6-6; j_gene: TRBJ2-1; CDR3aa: CASSPGGRGEQFF; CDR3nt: TGTGCCAGCAGTCCGGGCGGGAGGGGTGAGCAGTTCTTC
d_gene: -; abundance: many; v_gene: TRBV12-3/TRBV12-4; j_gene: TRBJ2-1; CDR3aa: CASSLRGSSYNEQFF; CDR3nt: TGTGCCAGCAGTTTGAGGGGGAGCTCCTACAATGAGCAGTTCTTC
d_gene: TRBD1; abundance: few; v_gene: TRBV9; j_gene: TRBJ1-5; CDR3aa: CASSPGQVKQPQHF; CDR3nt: TGTGCCAGCAGCCCGGGACAGGTCAAGCAGCCCCAGCATTTT
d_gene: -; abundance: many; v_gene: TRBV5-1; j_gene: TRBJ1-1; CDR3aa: CASSLAVGGSTEAFF; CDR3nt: TGCGCCAGCAGCTTGGCCGTCGGGGGGAGCACTGAAGCTTTCTTT
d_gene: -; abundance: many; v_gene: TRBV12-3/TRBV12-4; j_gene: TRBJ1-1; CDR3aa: CASSHGTPNTEAFF; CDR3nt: TGTGCCAGCAGTCACGGGACCCCGAACACTGAAGCTTTCTTT
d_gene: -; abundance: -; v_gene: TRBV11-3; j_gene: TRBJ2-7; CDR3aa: CASSLGGATSYEQYF; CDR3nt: TGTGCCAGCAGCTTAGGCGGCGCGACCTCCTACGAGCAGTACTTC
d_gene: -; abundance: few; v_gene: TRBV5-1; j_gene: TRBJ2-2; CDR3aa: CASSFSGNGVGELFF; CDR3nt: TGCGCCAGCAGCTTTTCAGGCAATGGTGTCGGGGAGCTGTTTTTT
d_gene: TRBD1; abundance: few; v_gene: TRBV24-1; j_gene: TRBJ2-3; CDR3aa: CATSAPGQGARDTQYF; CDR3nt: TGTGCCACCAGTGCCCCGGGACAGGGGGCAAGAGATACGCAGTATTTT
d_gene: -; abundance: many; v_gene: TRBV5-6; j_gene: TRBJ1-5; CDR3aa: CASSSDGFSNQPQHF; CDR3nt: TGTGCCAGCAGCTCGGACGGCTTCAGCAATCAGCCCCAGCATTTT
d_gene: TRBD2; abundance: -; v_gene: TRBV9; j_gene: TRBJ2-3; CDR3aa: CASSVAPGGRLDTQYF; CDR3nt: TGTGCCAGCAGCGTAGCTCCGGGGGGGCGGTTAGATACGCAGTATTTT
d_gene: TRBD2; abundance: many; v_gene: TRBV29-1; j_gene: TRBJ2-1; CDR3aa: CSVALAGAEQFF; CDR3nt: TGCAGCGTTGCACTAGCGGGAGCAGAGCAGTTCTTC
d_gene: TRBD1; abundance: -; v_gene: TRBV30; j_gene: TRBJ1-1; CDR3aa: CAWSGYSGRAGGNTEAFF; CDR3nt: TGTGCCTGGAGTGGGTACTCGGGACGGGCAGGGGGGAACACTGAAGCTTTCTTT
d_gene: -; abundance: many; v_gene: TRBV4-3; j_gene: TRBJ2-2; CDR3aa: CASSQVLGFGELFF; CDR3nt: TGCGCCAGCAGCCAAGTTCTAGGATTCGGGGAGCTGTTTTTT
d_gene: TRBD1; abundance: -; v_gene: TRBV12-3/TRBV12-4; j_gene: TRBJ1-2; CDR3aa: CASSSSGGTYYGYTF; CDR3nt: TGTGCCAGCAGTTCCTCAGGGGGCACGTACTATGGCTACACCTTC